What follows describes a single T cell receptor beta chain. This sample is part of a study of blood T cell repertoires in COVID-19. The method was immunoSEQ multiplex PCR; TCRdb's version includes in-frame clones alone and lacks a portion of them. This sample has 150,000 to 200,000 clones; more than 85% occur once, and the top ten carry nearly 0.55%. This TCR was sampled from a man aged 50 to 59 with acute or convalescent COVID-19. The source material was peripheral blood.

CDR3 region: CASSMEGQNSNQPQHF. In DNA, the CDR3 is TGTGCCAGTAGTATGGAGGGACAGAATAGCAATCAGCCCCAGCATTTT. The chain combines TRBV19 with TRBJ1-5; the match to TRBD1 covers 7 bases. Per the germline V gene, CDR1 is LNHDA and CDR2 is SQIVND (reference sequence). This CDR3 has 16 residues. The V and J ends lost 3 bases and 0 bases, in that order; junction bases with no gene match: 5.